This TCR beta chain is drawn from a study of blood T cell repertoires in COVID-19. Per the original data handling: Nucleated cell counts were estimated from reference gene primer amplification. Assay: immunoSEQ multiplex PCR; the TCRdb copy retains only in-frame clones and omits some. V and J calls and clone size are as listed in that table; D and trimming were resolved from the DNA. The sample includes fewer than 120,000 clones, 82% seen only once; the top ten take 16%. Trimming removed 0 bases from V and 4 bases from J, with 6 bases in between. Germline CDR1 SGHTA, CDR2 FQGTGA. The CDR3 runs 13 residues.

This clonotype was obtained from a woman aged 60-70 years with acute or convalescent COVID-19. Sequenced: peripheral blood. The genes are TRBV7-3 and TRBJ1-1; D is unresolved. Written as DNA, the CDR3 is TGTGCCAGCAGCTTAACTCCCAGCACTGAAGCTTTCTTT. This gives the protein CASSLTPSTEAFF.